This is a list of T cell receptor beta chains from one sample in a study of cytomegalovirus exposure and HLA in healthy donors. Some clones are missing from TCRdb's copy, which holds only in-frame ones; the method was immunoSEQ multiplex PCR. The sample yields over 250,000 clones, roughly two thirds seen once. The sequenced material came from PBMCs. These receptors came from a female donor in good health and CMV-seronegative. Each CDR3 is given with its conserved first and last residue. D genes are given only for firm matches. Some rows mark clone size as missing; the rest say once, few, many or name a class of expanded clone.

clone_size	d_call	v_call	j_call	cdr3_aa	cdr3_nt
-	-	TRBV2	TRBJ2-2	CASSEERIAGELFF	TGTGCCAGCAGTGAAGAAAGAATAGCAGGGGAGCTGTTTTTT
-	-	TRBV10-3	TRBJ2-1	CAISESNKGAYNEQFF	TGTGCCATCAGTGAGTCGAATAAGGGGGCCTACAATGAGCAGTTCTTC
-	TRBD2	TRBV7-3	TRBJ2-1	CASAATSGATSYNEQFF	TGTGCCAGCGCCGCCACTAGCGGGGCTACCTCCTACAATGAGCAGTTCTTC
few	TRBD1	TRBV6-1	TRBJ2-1	CASSPTGGTYNEQFF	TGTGCCAGCAGCCCCACAGGGGGTACCTACAATGAGCAGTTCTTC
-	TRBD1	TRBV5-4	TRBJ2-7	CASRDRSREQYF	TGTGCCAGCAGGGACAGGAGTCGCGAGCAGTACTTC
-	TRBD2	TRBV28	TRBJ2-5	CASTPGGRGRAVTQYF	TGTGCCAGCACCCCGGGGGGTCGCGGGAGGGCCGTGACCCAGTACTTC
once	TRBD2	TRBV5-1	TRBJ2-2	CASSLGGGVTGELFF	TGCGCCAGCAGCTTGGGCGGGGGAGTCACCGGGGAGCTGTTTTTT
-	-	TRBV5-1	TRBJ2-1	CASSLELALIYNEQFF	TGCGCCAGCAGCTTGGAACTTGCCTTAATCTACAATGAGCAGTTCTTC
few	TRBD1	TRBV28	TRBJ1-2	CASSTGTGRTNYGYTF	TGTGCCAGCAGTACCGGGACAGGGCGAACTAACTATGGCTACACCTTC
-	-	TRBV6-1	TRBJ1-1	CASSVTPAGNTEAFF	TGTGCCAGCAGTGTTACCCCGGCAGGGAACACTGAAGCTTTCTTT
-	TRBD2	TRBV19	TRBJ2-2	CASSILAGNTGELFF	TGTGCCAGTAGTATACTAGCGGGAAACACCGGGGAGCTGTTTTTT
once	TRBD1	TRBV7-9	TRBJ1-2	CASSSSGTGPNYGYTF	TGTGCCAGCAGCTCCTCCGGGACAGGGCCTAACTATGGCTACACCTTC
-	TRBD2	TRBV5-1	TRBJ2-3	CASSPGSGGRIDTQYF	TGCGCCAGCAGCCCCGGGAGTGGCGGGAGGATAGATACGCAGTATTTT
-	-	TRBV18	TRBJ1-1	CASSPIGGAMNTEAFF	TGTGCCAGCTCACCAATTGGGGGCGCCATGAACACTGAAGCTTTCTTT
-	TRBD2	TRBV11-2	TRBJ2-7	CASSRLAGGPYEQYF	TGTGCCAGCAGCCGACTAGCGGGAGGGCCCTACGAGCAGTACTTC
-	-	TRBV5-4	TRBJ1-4	CASSQPGPQGSEKLFF	TGTGCCAGCAGCCAACCCGGGCCTCAAGGGAGTGAAAAACTGTTTTTT
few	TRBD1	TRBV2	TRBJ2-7	CASSDPGQGNEQYF	TGTGCCAGCAGTGATCCCGGACAGGGGAACGAGCAGTACTTC
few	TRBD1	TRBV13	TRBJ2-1	CASSLQGAQGKNNEQFF	TGTGCCAGCAGCTTACAGGGGGCTCAAGGGAAAAACAATGAGCAGTTCTTC
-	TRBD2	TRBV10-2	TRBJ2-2	CASGGLAERRTGELFF	TGCGCCAGCGGGGGACTAGCGGAACGAAGGACCGGGGAGCTGTTTTTT
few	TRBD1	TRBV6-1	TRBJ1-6	CASSWGQGGNSPLHF	TGTGCCAGCAGTTGGGGACAGGGCGGTAATTCACCCCTCCACTTT
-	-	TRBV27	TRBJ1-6	CASTRSTPNYNSPLHF	TGTGCCAGCACCCGAAGCACCCCCAATTATAATTCACCCCTCCACTTT
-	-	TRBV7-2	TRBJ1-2	CASSLRNYGYTF	TGTGCCAGCAGCTTACGGAACTATGGCTACACCTTC
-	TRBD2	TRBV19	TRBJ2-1	CASSPPAGLVHNEQFF	TGTGCCAGTAGCCCGCCGGCGGGACTAGTCCACAATGAGCAGTTCTTC
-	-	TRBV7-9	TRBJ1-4	CSSSSSNEKLFF	TGTTCCAGCAGCTCCTCTAATGAAAAACTGTTTTTT
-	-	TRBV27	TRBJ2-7	CASSFPGAEQYF	TGTGCCAGCAGTTTTCCCGGAGCCGAGCAGTACTTC
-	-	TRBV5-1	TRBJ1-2	CASSWTANYGYTF	TGCGCCAGCAGCTGGACAGCCAACTATGGCTACACCTTC
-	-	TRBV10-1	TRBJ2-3	CASSESASVIPDTQYF	TGCGCCAGCAGTGAGTCGGCTAGTGTAATACCAGATACGCAGTATTTT
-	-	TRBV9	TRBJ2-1	CASSEGGGMGYNEQFF	TGTGCCAGCAGCGAGGGAGGGGGGATGGGATACAATGAGCAGTTCTTC
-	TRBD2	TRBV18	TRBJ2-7	CASSPGTSGYEQYF	TGTGCCAGCTCACCAGGGACTAGCGGATACGAGCAGTACTTC
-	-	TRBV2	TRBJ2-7	CASVGHATYEQYF	TGTGCCAGTGTGGGACATGCCACCTACGAGCAGTACTTC
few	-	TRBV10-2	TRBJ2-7	CASSESRDYEQYF	TGCGCCAGCAGTGAATCGCGGGACTACGAGCAGTACTTC
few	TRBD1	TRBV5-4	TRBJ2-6	CASSSGQGAVSSGANVLTF	TGTGCCAGCAGCAGCGGACAGGGGGCGGTATCCTCCGGGGCCAACGTCCTGACTTTC
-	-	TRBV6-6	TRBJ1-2	CASRTAGQLEYGYTF	TGTGCCAGCAGGACAGCGGGCCAACTGGAGTATGGCTACACCTTC